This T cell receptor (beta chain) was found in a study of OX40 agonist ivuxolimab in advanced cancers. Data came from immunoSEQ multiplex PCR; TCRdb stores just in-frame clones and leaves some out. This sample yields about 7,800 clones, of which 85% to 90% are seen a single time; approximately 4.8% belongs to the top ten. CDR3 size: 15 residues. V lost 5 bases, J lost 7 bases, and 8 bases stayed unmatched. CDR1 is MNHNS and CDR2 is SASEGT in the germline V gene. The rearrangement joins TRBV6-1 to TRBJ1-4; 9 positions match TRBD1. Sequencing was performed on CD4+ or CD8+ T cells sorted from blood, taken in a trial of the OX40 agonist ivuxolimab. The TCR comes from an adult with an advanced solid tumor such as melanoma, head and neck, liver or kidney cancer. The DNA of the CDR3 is TGTGCCAGCAGTATTGGCCCGGGACAGGGTGAAAAACTGTTTTTT. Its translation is CASSIGPGQGEKLFF.